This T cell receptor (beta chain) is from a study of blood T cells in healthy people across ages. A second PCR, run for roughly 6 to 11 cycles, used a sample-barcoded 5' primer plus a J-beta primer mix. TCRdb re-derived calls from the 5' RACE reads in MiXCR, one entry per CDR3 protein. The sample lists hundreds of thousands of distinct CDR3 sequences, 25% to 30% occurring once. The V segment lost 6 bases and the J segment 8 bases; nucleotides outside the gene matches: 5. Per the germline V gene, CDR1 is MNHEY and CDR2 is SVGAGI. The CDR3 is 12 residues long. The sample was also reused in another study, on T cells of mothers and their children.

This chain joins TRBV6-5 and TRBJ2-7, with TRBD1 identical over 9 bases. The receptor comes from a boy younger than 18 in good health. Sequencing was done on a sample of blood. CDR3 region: CASSRDRGKQYF. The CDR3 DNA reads TGTGCCAGCAGCCGTGACAGGGGGAAGCAGTACTTC.